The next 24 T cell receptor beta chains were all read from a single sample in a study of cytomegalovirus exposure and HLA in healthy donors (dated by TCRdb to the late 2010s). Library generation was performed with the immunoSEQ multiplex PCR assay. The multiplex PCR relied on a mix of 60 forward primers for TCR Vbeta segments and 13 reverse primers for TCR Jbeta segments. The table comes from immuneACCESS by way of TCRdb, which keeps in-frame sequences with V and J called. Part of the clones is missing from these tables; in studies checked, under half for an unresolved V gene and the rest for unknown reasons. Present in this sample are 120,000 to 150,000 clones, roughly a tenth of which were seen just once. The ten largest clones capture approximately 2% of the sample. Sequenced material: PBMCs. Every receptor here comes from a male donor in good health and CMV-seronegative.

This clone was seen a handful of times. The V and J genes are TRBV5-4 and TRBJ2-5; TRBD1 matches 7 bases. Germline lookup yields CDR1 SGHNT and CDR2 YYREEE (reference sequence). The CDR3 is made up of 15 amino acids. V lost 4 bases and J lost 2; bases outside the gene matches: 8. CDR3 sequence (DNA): TGTGCCAGCAGCCCCGGGACAGCTTTACAAGAGACCCAGTACTTC. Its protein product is CASSPGTALQETQYF.

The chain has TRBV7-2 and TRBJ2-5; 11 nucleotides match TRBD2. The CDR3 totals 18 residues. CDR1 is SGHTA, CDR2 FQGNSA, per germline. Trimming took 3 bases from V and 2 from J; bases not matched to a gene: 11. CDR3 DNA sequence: TGTGCCAGCAGCTTGGGACTAGCGGTCAGTCACTATCAAGAGACCCAGTACTTC. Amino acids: CASSLGLAVSHYQETQYF. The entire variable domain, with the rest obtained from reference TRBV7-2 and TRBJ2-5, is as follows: GAGVSQSPSNKVTEKGKDVELRCDPISGHTALYWYRQSLGQGLEFLIYFQGNSAPDKSGLPSDRFSAERTGGSVSTLTIQRTQQEDSAVYLCASSLGLAVSHYQETQYFGPGTRLLVL.

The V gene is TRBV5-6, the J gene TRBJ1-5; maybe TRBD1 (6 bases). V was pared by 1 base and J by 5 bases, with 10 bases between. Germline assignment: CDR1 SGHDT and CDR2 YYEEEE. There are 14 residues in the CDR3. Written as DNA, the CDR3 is TGTGCCAGCAGCTTGTCCCCAGGGGATCAGCCCCAGCATTTT. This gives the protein CASSLSPGDQPQHF.

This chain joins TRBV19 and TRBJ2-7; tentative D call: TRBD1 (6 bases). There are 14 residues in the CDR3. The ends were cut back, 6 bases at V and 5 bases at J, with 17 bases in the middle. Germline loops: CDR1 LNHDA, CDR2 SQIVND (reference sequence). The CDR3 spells CASSENRVPHEQYF. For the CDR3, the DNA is TGTGCCAGTAGCGAAAACAGGGTACCCCACGAGCAGTACTTC.

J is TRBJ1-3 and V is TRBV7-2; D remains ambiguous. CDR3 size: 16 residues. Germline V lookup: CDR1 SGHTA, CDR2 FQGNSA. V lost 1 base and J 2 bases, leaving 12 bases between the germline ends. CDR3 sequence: CASSLVGQQTGNTIYF. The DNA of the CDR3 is TGTGCCAGCAGCTTAGTTGGGCAGCAAACTGGAAACACCATATATTTT.

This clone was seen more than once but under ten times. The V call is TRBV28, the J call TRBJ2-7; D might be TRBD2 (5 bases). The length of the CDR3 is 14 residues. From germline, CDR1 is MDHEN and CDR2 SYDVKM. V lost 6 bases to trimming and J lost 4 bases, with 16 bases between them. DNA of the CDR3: TGTGCCAGCAGCCCCCCGGGGAACGATTACGAGCAGTACTTC. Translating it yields CASSPPGNDYEQYF.

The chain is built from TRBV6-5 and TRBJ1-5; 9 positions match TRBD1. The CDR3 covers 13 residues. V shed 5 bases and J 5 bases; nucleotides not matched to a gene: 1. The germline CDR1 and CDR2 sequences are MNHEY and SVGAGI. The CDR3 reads CASSRTGDQPQHF. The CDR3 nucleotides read TGTGCCAGCAGTCGGACAGGGGATCAGCCCCAGCATTTT.

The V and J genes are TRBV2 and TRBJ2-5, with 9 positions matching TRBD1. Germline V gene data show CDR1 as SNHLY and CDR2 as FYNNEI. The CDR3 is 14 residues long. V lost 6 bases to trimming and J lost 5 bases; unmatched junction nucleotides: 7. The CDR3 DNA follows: TGTGCCAGCAGGTACAGGGGGCTGAGGGAGACCCAGTACTTC. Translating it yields CASRYRGLRETQYF.

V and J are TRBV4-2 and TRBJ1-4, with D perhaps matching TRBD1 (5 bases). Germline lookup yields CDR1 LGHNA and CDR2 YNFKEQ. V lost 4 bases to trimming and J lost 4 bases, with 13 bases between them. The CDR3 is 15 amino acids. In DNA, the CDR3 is TGTGCCAGCAGCCGAGAGACAGTCCTTAATGAAAAACTGTTTTTT. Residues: CASSRETVLNEKLFF.

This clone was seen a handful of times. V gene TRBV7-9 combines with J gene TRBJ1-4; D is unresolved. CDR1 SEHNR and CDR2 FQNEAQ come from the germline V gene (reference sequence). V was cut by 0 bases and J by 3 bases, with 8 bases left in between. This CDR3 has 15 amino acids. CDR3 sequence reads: CASSLARSSNEKLFF. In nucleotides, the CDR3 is TGTGCCAGCAGCTTAGCGCGGAGCTCTAATGAAAAACTGTTTTTT.

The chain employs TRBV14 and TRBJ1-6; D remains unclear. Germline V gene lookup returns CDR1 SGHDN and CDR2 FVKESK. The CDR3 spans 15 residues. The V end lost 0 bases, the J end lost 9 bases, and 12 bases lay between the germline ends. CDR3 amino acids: CASSQEENSGSPLHF. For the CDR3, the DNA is TGTGCCAGCAGCCAAGAAGAAAACTCGGGTTCACCCCTCCACTTT.

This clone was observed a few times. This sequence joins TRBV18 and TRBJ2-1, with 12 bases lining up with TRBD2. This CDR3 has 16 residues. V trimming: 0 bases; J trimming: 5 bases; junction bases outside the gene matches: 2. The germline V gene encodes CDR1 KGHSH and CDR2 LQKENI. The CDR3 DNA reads TGTGCCAGCTCACCACCCCTAGCGGGGGGGGACAATGAGCAGTTCTTC. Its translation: CASSPPLAGGDNEQFF.

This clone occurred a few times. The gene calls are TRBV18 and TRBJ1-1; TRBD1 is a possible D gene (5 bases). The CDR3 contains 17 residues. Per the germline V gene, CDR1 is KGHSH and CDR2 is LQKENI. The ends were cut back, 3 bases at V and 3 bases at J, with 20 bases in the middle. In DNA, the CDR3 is TGTGCCAGCTCACCCACGAAAGGGGCGGAAAGGGACACTGAAGCTTTCTTT. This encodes CASSPTKGAERDTEAFF. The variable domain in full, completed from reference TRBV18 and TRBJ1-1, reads NAGVMQNPRHLVRRRGQEARLRCSPMKGHSHVYWYRQLPEEGLKFMVYLQKENIIDESGMPKERFSAEFPKEGPSILRIQQVVRGDSAAYFCASSPTKGAERDTEAFFGQGTRLTVV.

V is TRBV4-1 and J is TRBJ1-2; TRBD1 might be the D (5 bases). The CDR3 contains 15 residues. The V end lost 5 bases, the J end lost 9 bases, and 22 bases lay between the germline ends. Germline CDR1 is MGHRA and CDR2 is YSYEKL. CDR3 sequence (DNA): TGCGCCAGCAGCTTGGACGGGGACTGGGCAAGCAGCTACACCTTC. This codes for CASSLDGDWASSYTF.

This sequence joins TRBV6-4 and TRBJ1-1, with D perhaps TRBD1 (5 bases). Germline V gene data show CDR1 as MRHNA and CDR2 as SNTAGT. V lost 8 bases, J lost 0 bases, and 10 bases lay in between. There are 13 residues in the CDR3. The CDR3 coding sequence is TGTGCCAGCCGTCCAGGGATGAACACTGAAGCTTTCTTT. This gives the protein CASRPGMNTEAFF.

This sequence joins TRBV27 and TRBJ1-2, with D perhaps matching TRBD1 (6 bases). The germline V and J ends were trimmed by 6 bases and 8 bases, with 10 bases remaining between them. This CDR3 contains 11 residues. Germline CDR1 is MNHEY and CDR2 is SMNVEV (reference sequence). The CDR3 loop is CASRGARGYTF. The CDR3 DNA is TGTGCCAGCAGGGGGGCACGGGGCTACACCTTC.

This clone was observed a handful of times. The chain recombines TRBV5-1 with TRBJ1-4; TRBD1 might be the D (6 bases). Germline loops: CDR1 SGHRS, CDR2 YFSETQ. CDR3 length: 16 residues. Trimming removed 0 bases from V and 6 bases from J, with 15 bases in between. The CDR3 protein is CASSLVAQGDYEKLFF. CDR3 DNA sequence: TGCGCCAGCAGCTTGGTTGCACAGGGAGACTATGAAAAACTGTTTTTT.

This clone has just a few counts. In nucleotides, the CDR3 is TGTGCCAGCTGGCGGGGGGGCACAGATACGCAGTATTTT. It encodes CASWRGGTDTQYF. The chain uses TRBV18 and TRBJ2-3, with 8 bases identical to TRBD2. J was trimmed by 1 base and V by 7 bases; bases with no gene match: 1. The CDR3 length is 13 residues. Germline lookup yields CDR1 KGHSH and CDR2 LQKENI.

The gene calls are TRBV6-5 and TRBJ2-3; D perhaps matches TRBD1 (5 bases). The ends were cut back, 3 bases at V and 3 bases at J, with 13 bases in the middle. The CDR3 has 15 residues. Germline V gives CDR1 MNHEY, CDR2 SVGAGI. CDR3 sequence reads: CASSYGAGRTDTQYF. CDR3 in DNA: TGTGCCAGCAGTTATGGGGCAGGGCGGACAGATACGCAGTATTTT.

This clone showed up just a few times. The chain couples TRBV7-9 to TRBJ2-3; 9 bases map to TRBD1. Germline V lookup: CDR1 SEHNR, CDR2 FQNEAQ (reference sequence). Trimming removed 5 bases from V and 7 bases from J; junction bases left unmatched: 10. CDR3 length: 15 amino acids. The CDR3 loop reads CASSATGGTINTQYF. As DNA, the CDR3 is TGTGCCAGCAGCGCTACAGGGGGCACCATAAATACGCAGTATTTT.

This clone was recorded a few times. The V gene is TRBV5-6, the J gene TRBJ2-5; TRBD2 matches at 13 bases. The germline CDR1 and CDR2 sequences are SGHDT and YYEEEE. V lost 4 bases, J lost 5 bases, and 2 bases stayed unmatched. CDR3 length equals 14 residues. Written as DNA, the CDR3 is TGTGCCAGCAGCAAGGGACTAGCGGGGGAGACCCAGTACTTC. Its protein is CASSKGLAGETQYF.

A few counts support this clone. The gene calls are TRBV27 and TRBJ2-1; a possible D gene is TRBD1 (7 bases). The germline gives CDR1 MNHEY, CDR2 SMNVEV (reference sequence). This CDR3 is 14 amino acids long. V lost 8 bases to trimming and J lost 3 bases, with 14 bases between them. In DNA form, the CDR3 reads TGTGCCAGCGGCCGACAGGGACTCTACAATGAGCAGTTCTTC. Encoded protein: CASGRQGLYNEQFF.

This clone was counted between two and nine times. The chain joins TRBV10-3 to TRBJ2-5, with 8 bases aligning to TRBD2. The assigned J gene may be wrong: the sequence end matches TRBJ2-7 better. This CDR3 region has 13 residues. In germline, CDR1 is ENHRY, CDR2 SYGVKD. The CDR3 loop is CATTSAERYEQYF. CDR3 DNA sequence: TGTGCCACGACTAGCGCGGAGAGGTACGAGCAGTACTTC.

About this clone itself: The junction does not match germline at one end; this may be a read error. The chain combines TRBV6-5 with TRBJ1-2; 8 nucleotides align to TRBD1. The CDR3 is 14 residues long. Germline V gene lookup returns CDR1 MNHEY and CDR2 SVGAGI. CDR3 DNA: TGTGCCAGCAGTCCTACAACGACCCCGGACAGGGAGAGCTTC. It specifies CASSPTTTPDRESF.